This entry features one TCR beta chain sequence. Profiled with immunoSEQ multiplex PCR; TCRdb holds only in-frame clones, not every one. Of about 230,000 clones listed, just over 85% are singletons. This entry belongs to a study of blood T cell repertoires in COVID-19. CDR1 and CDR2 (germline): MNHEY, SVGAGI. V was pared by 5 bases and J by 5 bases, with 8 bases of the junction left unmatched. CDR3 size: 15 residues. Enrollees, about 18 to 89 years old, lived in around 23 US areas. J is TRBJ2-1 and V is TRBV6-5; 8 bases agree with TRBD1. The sequence was obtained from a man younger than 35 who had recovered from COVID-19. Sequencing was carried out using PBMCs or T cells enriched from blood (not recorded which). CDR3 in amino acids: CASSPDRESNNEQFF. As DNA, the CDR3 is TGTGCCAGCAGTCCGGACAGGGAAAGCAACAATGAGCAGTTCTTC.